This T cell receptor (beta chain) is drawn from a study of CD8 T cells in ankylosing spondylitis. General observations from the study: There was reportedly significant enrichment of clones that were disease-linked in matched ankylosing spondylitis synovial fluid. What appeared characteristic of ankylosing spondylitis blood was a TCR beta motif of fewer than ten highly homologous variants. A number of the motif variants had already been described in reactive arthritis synovial fluid and blood.

This clonotype was seen many times. Its antigen remains unknown. TCRdb independently ran MiXCR on the 5' RACE reads; one entry per CDR3 protein. The sample shows about 130,000 distinct CDR3 sequences, roughly an eighth of them seen only once. The CDR3 sequence is 16 residues long. Germline trimming cut 3 bases from V and 0 bases from J; bases unmatched to any gene: 6. The germline gives CDR1 LGHDT, CDR2 YNNKEL (reference sequence). The sequencing input was blood, either unsorted or a sorted T cell fraction (not recorded which). The TCR sequence derives from a female donor with ankylosing spondylitis or in good health (not recorded which). This chain uses TRBV3-1 with TRBJ1-1; 8 bases fit TRBD1. The CDR3 reads CASSQGDRSMNTEAFF. CDR3 sequence (DNA): TGTGCCAGCAGCCAGGGGGACAGGAGCATGAACACTGAAGCTTTCTTT.